The entry below gives a single T cell receptor beta chain sequence along with its context. The antigen remains unidentified. The data derive from a study of cytomegalovirus exposure and HLA in healthy donors. For the study at large: Inside one of the first data releases sat roughly 80 million unique TCRs taken from HLA-typed donors. Findings and caveats of the study: An Asian-associated ancestry cluster reportedly showed fewer N-insertions than the roughly 670-donor mean in a later analysis. Previously analyzed data showed that most TCR beta V segments were productive at a frequency of about 87% or about 30%.

PCR used 60 Vbeta primers and 13 Jbeta primers. Profiling relied on immunoSEQ multiplex PCR, and the TCRdb table lists in-frame clones only, not all of them. The sample holds 150,000 or so clones, about 70% seen once. V shed 0 bases and J shed 6 bases, with 7 bases lying between them. The CDR3 loop spans 13 amino acids. Per germline, CDR1 LNHNV and CDR2 YYDKDF (reference sequence). The source of this sequence is an older woman in good health and CMV-seropositive. Sequencing was carried out using PBMCs. V gene TRBV15 combines with J gene TRBJ2-3; D not resolved. CDR3 in DNA: TGTGCCACCAGCAGAGATCCCCGGGATACGCAGTATTTT. Translating it yields CATSRDPRDTQYF.